This T cell receptor (beta chain) was sequenced during a study of blood T cell repertoires in COVID-19. Study overall: Samples representing acute and convalescent COVID-19 were sourced from the United States, Italy and Spain. The cDNA or gDNA used as material had been derived from T cells, B-cell-depleted T cells, or PBMCs.

V shed 5 bases and J 6 bases; nucleotides not matched to a gene: 4. The CDR3 covers 13 residues. The germline V gene encodes CDR1 SGHTA and CDR2 FQGNSA. In the authors' methods: Cell counts per sample came from amplifying reference gene primers. Measured with immunoSEQ multiplex PCR; TCRdb has only the in-frame clones, and not every one. V and J calls and clone size are copied from that table; D and trimming were computed from the DNA. Of a few hundred thousand clones in the sample, 85% were seen once. What was sequenced was peripheral blood. V and J are TRBV7-2 and TRBJ2-3, with TRBD2 identical over 8 bases. This sequence originates from a man aged 50 to 60 with active or convalescent COVID-19. The CDR3 DNA sequence: TGTGCCAGCAGCCGGGGGGGGCCCGATACGCAGTATTTT. Residues: CASSRGGPDTQYF.